These 12 T cell receptor beta chains came from one sample sequenced in a study of T cells after yellow fever vaccination. TCRdb itself ran the 5' RACE reads through MiXCR, one entry per CDR3 protein. The table records 250,000 to 400,000 distinct CDR3 sequences, about 4.5% of them present only once. The sample was PBMCs, taken 15 days after the yellow fever booster vaccination. These receptors came from a man between 18 and 35 years old who received the YFV17D yellow fever vaccine.

This clonotype was recorded at least ten times. The chain links TRBV4-3 to TRBJ1-4; D remains unclear. Germline CDR1 reads LGHNA; CDR2 reads YSLEER. CDR3 length: 14 amino acids. With 4 bases removed from V and 0 bases from J, the gap between germline ends came to 6 bases. CDR3 DNA sequence: TGCGCCAGCAGCCCACGGGCAACTAATGAAAAACTGTTTTTT. Translation gives CASSPRATNEKLFF.

This clonotype has more than one count but fewer than ten. The CDR3 protein is CATRDRGNQPQHF. Here the CDR3 DNA reads TGTGCCACCCGTGACAGGGGCAATCAGCCCCAGCATTTT. The chain carries TRBV15 and TRBJ1-5, with TRBD1 identical over 7 bases. Germline lookup yields CDR1 LNHNV and CDR2 YYDKDF (reference sequence). Germline trimming cut 8 bases from V and 2 bases from J; bases unmatched to any gene: 3. This CDR3 is built from 13 residues.

This clonotype was seen at least ten times. This rearrangement joins TRBV7-9 to TRBJ1-5; D remains ambiguous. The V end lost 5 bases, the J end lost 4 bases, and 12 bases lay between the germline ends. This CDR3 region has 14 residues. Germline CDR1 reads SEHNR; CDR2 reads FQNEAQ (reference sequence). CDR3 nucleotide sequence: TGTGCCAGCAGCCCTGGCTGGGCGAATCAGCCCCAGCATTTT. Translated: CASSPGWANQPQHF.

The sample holds many counts of this clonotype. This chain connects TRBV12-3 or TRBV12-4 to TRBJ1-1, with D unclear. This CDR3 is built from 12 residues. The V end lost 3 bases, the J end lost 5 bases, and 7 bases lay between the germline ends. CDR3 DNA: TGTGCCAGCAGTTTCGGGCTTACTGAAGCTTTCTTT. Translating it yields CASSFGLTEAFF.

CDR3 loop: CASSQNLRGHSPLHF. The CDR3, as DNA: TGTGCCAGCAGCCAAAATCTTCGTGGGCATTCACCCCTCCACTTT. This sequence joins TRBV3-1 and TRBJ1-6; D gene uncertain. This CDR3 region has 15 residues. Per the germline V gene, CDR1 is LGHDT and CDR2 is YNNKEL (reference sequence). Deletions cut 2 bases from V and 8 bases from J, with 13 bases between.

In its sample, this clonotype was seen many times. This chain joins TRBV12-3 or TRBV12-4 and TRBJ1-2; D perhaps matches TRBD1 (5 bases). This CDR3 contains 13 residues. Trimming stripped 3 bases from V and 7 bases from J, with 12 bases between. DNA for the CDR3: TGTGCCAGCAGTTTCGGGGGGAATAGTGGCTACACCTTC. Translating gives CASSFGGNSGYTF.

This clonotype was found a few times. The V gene is TRBV3-1, the J gene TRBJ1-2; TRBD1 agrees at 9 bases. The germline V gene has CDR1 LGHDT and CDR2 YNNKEL (reference sequence). The CDR3 is made up of 16 amino acids. The V segment lost 1 base and the J segment 3 bases; nucleotides outside the gene matches: 6. This chain's CDR3 is CASSQGGQGGYYGYTF. In DNA, the CDR3 is TGTGCCAGCAGCCAAGGGGGACAGGGAGGATACTATGGCTACACCTTC.

This clonotype was picked up a small number of times. The rearrangement uses TRBV28 and TRBJ1-5; D uncertain. This CDR3 is built from 15 residues. Trimming pared 5 bases from V and 0 bases from J, leaving 11 bases between. Germline loops: CDR1 MDHEN, CDR2 SYDVKM. CDR3 region: CASSTLDYSNQPQHF. The CDR3 DNA follows: TGTGCCAGCAGTACCCTTGACTATAGCAATCAGCCCCAGCATTTT.

The sample holds a few counts of this clonotype. The chain carries TRBV18 and TRBJ2-1; weak D call: TRBD1 (6 bases). V lost 1 base and J lost 1, with 11 bases in between. Germline V gene sequence: CDR1 KGHSH, CDR2 LQKENI. This CDR3 contains 16 residues. CDR3 sequence reads: CASSPRTDPSYNEQFF. CDR3 coding DNA: TGTGCCAGCTCACCACGGACAGATCCTTCCTACAATGAGCAGTTCTTC.

This clonotype was observed many times. The V gene is TRBV12-3 or TRBV12-4, the J gene TRBJ1-4, with 7 bases matching TRBD1. After removal of 2 bases from V and 5 bases from J, the junction contained 8 bases not matched to a gene. The CDR3 has 16 amino acids. This CDR3 is CASSLSSGGGNEKLFF. CDR3 DNA: TGTGCCAGCAGTTTAAGCTCAGGGGGAGGGAATGAAAAACTGTTTTTT.

This clonotype has ten or more counts. This sequence joins TRBV10-3 and TRBJ1-5; 9 bases are a match to TRBD1. Germline-derived CDR1 and CDR2 are ENHRY and SYGVKD. V trimming: 10 bases; J trimming: 6 bases; junction bases outside the gene matches: 7. The CDR3 runs to 13 residues. For the CDR3, the DNA is TGTGCCAACAGGGGGCGCGAGGGTCAGCCCCAGCATTTT. It yields the protein CANRGREGQPQHF.

In this sample, this clonotype turned up a few times. J is TRBJ2-2 and V is TRBV7-2, with 8 bases fitting TRBD2. Germline loops: CDR1 SGHTA, CDR2 FQGNSA. Losses at the gene ends were 3 bases for V and 5 bases for J; bases not matched to a gene: 14. This CDR3 spans 18 amino acids. The CDR3 spells CASSFGRGAFFHTGELFF. The CDR3 nucleotides read TGTGCCAGCAGCTTTGGGCGGGGGGCGTTCTTCCATACCGGGGAGCTGTTTTTT.